A selection of T cell receptor beta chains follows, all from one sample in a study of blood T cell dynamics during melanoma immunotherapy. Using immunoSEQ multiplex PCR, the repertoire was profiled, and TCRdb retains in-frame clones only, with some absent. The table has approximately 17,000 clones, approximately 90% seen once; the top ten hold 1.5% to 2%. Sequencing was performed on blood, taken from a patient treated with checkpoint blockade. These receptors were taken from a human donor with melanoma. Each CDR3 is given with its conserved first and last residue. The D gene is left open where the match is weak. The listing skips clone size in some rows; elsewhere it reads once, few, many or a size class.

clone size | D gene | J gene | V gene | CDR3 DNA | CDR3 protein
NA | TRBD2 | TRBJ2-7 | TRBV5-1 | TGCGCCAGCACCGAGACTAGCGGAGGTTACGAGCAGTACTTC | CASTETSGGYEQYF
NA | NA | TRBJ2-7 | TRBV10-3 | TGTGCCATCAGTGTAACAGGGTCCTACGAGCAGTACTTC | CAISVTGSYEQYF
NA | NA | TRBJ1-1 | TRBV30 | TGTGCCTGGAGTAAGAAAATGGGGTGGACTGAAGCTTTCTTT | CAWSKKMGWTEAFF
NA | NA | TRBJ1-4 | TRBV7-9 | TGTGCCAGCAGCTTGAATGAGGTTGCCGAAAAACTGTTTTTT | CASSLNEVAEKLFF
NA | NA | TRBJ2-4 | TRBV7-9 | TGTGCCAGCACCTCAGGGGTCGGAGCCAGGAGAAACATTCAGTACTTC | CASTSGVGARRNIQYF
NA | NA | TRBJ2-5 | TRBV2 | TGTGCCAGCAGCCCGGGCCCCAGGGCTGGGGAGACCCAGTACTTC | CASSPGPRAGETQYF
NA | TRBD1 | TRBJ1-1 | TRBV5-4 | TGTGCCAGCAGCTCCGCCAGGGGGGGCAACACTGAAGCTTTCTTT | CASSSARGGNTEAFF
NA | NA | TRBJ2-5 | TRBV5-6 | TGTGCCAGCAGCTTGCAGGGGAGAGGTGTCGGAGAGACCCAGTACTTC | CASSLQGRGVGETQYF
NA | NA | TRBJ1-3 | TRBV9 | TGTGCCAGCAGCGTAGAAGGCGGACAGATCTCTGGAAACACCATATATTTT | CASSVEGGQISGNTIYF
NA | NA | TRBJ2-1 | TRBV15 | TGTGCCACCAGCAGATCTCAGGGAAGCGGGCCCTACAATGAGCAGTTCTTC | CATSRSQGSGPYNEQFF
NA | TRBD1 | TRBJ1-5 | TRBV19 | TGTGCCAGTAGTACAGGGCAACAGGGGCCGGCCAATCAGCCCCAGCATTTT | CASSTGQQGPANQPQHF
NA | NA | TRBJ1-4 | TRBV19 | TGTGCCAGTAGCGGACAGACCTATAATGAAAAACTGTTTTTT | CASSGQTYNEKLFF
NA | TRBD1 | TRBJ1-6 | TRBV10-1 | TGCGCCAGCAGACAGGGGGCGATTGCAAGTTCCTATAATTCACCCCTCCACTTT | CASRQGAIASSYNSPLHF
NA | NA | TRBJ2-1 | TRBV2 | TGTGCCAGCAAACCCGGCGGGAAGCCCGGGAAGGAGGGAAGGCGGGATGAGCAGTTCTTC | CASKPGGKPGKEGRRDEQFF
NA | NA | TRBJ1-5 | TRBV7-2 | TGTGCCAGCAGCAGCCGGGTTTATCAGCCCCAGCATTTT | CASSSRVYQPQHF
NA | NA | TRBJ1-1 | TRBV18 | TGTGCCAGCTCACCAATTTCGGGGCCGAACACTGAAGCTTTCTTT | CASSPISGPNTEAFF
NA | TRBD1 | TRBJ2-5 | TRBV5-1 | TGCGCCAGCCTTCGGACAGGGGGCAAAGAGACCCAGTACTTC | CASLRTGGKETQYF
NA | NA | TRBJ1-4 | TRBV7-6 | TGTGCCAGCAGCCGCTTGGAGGAGGAAAAACTGTTTTTT | CASSRLEEEKLFF
once | TRBD1 | TRBJ2-5 | TRBV7-2 | TGTGCCAGCAGGTACCAGGGGGCCATGGAGACCCAGTACTTC | CASRYQGAMETQYF
NA | TRBD1 | TRBJ2-3 | TRBV7-2 | TGTGCCAGCAGCTTAGAGCGGACAGGGGAGGGTACGCAGTATTTT | CASSLERTGEGTQYF
NA | NA | TRBJ2-1 | TRBV30 | TGTGCCTGGACCAACTCCCCTCGCGGATCCTACAATGAGCAGTTCTTC | CAWTNSPRGSYNEQFF
NA | NA | TRBJ2-7 | TRBV9 | TGTGCCAGCAGCGTGGGGTACTGGGGAATCTACGAGCAGTACTTC | CASSVGYWGIYEQYF
NA | NA | TRBJ2-7 | TRBV19 | TGTGCCAGCTCCTCCTGGACGGGATACGAGCAGTACTTC | CASSSWTGYEQYF
NA | TRBD1 | TRBJ1-5 | TRBV28 | TGTGCCAGCAGTTTAGCCGCCAGGGGGGGTAATCAGCCCCAGCATTTT | CASSLAARGGNQPQHF
NA | NA | TRBJ1-4 | TRBV6-5 | TGTGCCAGCAGTGTCCAGGGGGAAAAACTGTTTTTT | CASSVQGEKLFF
NA | TRBD2 | TRBJ2-1 | TRBV28 | TGTGCCACCCGGGAGGAGTACAATGAGCAGTTCTTC | CATREEYNEQFF
NA | TRBD2 | TRBJ2-3 | TRBV27 | TGTGCCAGCAGTTTATCGGCTAGCGGTAGCACAGATACGCAGTATTTT | CASSLSASGSTDTQYF
few | TRBD1 | TRBJ1-6 | TRBV6-5 | TGTGCCAGCAGTTACAGGGGGCCTCATTCACCCCTCCACTTT | CASSYRGPHSPLHF
NA | NA | TRBJ2-1 | TRBV7-9 | TGTGCCAGCAGCCTACTAGAACTCCGGGACAATGAGCAGTTCTTC | CASSLLELRDNEQFF
NA | NA | TRBJ2-5 | TRBV6-5 | TGTGCCAGCAGTTACTCCGGGACGAAAGAGACCCAGTACTTC | CASSYSGTKETQYF